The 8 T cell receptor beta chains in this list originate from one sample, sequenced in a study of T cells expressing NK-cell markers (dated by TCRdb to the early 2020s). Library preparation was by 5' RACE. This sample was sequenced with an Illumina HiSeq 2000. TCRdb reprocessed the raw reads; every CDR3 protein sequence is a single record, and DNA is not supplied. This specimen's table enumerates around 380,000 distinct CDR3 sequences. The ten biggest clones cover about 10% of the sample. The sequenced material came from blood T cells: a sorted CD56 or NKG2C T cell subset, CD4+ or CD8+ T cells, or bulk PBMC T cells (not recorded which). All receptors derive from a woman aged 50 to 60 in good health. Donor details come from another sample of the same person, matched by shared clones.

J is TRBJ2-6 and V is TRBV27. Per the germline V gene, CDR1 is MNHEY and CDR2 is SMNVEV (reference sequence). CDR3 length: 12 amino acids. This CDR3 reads CASSGLANVLTF.

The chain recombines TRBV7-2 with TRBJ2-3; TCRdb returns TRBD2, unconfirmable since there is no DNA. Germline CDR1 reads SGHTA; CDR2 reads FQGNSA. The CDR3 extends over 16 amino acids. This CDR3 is CASSRRASGRTDTQYF.

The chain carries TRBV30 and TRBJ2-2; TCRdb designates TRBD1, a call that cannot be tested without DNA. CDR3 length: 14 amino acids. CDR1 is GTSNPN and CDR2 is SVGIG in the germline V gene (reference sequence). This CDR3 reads CAGPGQGFTGELFF. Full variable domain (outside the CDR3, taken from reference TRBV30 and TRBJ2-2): SQTIHQWPATLVQPVGSPLSLECTVEGTSNPNLYWYRQAAGRGLQLLFYSVGIGQISSEVPQNLSASRPQDRQFILSSKKLLLSDSGFYLCAGPGQGFTGELFFGEGSRLTVL.

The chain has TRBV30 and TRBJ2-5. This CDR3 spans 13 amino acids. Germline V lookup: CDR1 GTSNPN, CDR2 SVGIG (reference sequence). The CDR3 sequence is CAWSVDIEETQYF.

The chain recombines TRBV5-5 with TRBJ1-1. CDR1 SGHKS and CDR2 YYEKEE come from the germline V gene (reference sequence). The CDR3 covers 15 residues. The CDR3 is CASRHGVGSNTEAFF.

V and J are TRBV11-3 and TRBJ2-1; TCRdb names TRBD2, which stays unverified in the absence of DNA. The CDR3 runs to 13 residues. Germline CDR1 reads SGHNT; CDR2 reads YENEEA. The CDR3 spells CASSSKTRGEQFF.

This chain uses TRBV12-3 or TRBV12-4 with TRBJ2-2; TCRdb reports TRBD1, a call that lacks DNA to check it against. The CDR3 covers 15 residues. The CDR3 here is CASRNTGLNTGELFF.

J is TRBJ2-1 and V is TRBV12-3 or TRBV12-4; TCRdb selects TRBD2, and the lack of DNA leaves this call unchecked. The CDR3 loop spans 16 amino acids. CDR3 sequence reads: CASSLGTSAFYNEQFF.